The entry below describes one TCR beta chain. Its antigen is as yet unknown. cDNA serving as the sequencing template came from extracted, reverse transcribed RNA. Clones were read by immunoSEQ multiplex PCR, and TCRdb kept only the in-frame ones, dropping some. This sample has thousands of clones, with approximately 65% found just once. The sample originates from a study of CD8+ T cells in alopecia areata. Looking at the study overall: Treated patients swallowed 5 to 10 mg of oral tofacitinib twice daily.

Study-level findings and limits: Especially in alopecia totalis/universalis, lesional scalp showed greater clonality than normal scalp did. Scalp sample data also include resident alphabeta T cells from normal skin.

The CDR3 extends over 19 amino acids. V lost 4 bases and J 5 bases, leaving 24 bases between the germline ends. Collected material from alopecia areata patients comprised lesional scalp punch biopsies and peripheral blood. This chain joins TRBV7-1 and TRBJ2-6; D may be TRBD1 (5 bases). TRBV7-1 is classed as an ORF, of uncertain function. Sample: skin, taken at week 0. The TCR sequence derives from a human donor with alopecia areata. The CDR3 region is CASSYLAHEDKSRANVLTF. For the CDR3, the DNA is TGTGCCAGCAGCTACCTCGCTCACGAGGACAAAAGTCGGGCCAACGTCCTGACTTTC.